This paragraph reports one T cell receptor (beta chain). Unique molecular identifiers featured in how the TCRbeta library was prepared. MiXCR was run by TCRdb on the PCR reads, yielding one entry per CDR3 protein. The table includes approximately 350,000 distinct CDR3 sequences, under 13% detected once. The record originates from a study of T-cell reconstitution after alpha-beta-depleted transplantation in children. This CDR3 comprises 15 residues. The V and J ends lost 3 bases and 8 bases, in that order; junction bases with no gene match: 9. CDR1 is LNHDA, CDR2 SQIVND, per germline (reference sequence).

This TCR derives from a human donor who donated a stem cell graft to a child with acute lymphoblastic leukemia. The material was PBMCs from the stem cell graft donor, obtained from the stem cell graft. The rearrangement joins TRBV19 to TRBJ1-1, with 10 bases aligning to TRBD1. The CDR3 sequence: CASSIGDRGLTEAFF. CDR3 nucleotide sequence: TGTGCCAGTAGTATCGGGGACAGGGGATTAACGGAAGCTTTCTTT.